The next 3 T cell receptor beta chains were all read from a single sample in a study of cytomegalovirus exposure and HLA in healthy donors. PCR was performed using 60 Vbeta and 13 Jbeta primers. Assay used: immunoSEQ multiplex PCR; TCRdb lists only in-frame clones, some missing. The sample has 100,000 to 150,000 clones, roughly 76% seen once. The material sequenced was PBMCs. The receptors shown here come from a woman in her fifties or sixties in good health and CMV-seropositive.

This clone was observed a handful of times. V and J are TRBV19 and TRBJ2-7; tentative D call: TRBD2 (6 bases). CDR1 is LNHDA, CDR2 SQIVND, per germline (reference sequence). V was trimmed by 4 bases and J by 4 bases, leaving 17 bases between them. The CDR3 spans 15 residues. The CDR3 region is CASSTGLTDPYEQYF. The CDR3 DNA reads TGTGCCAGTAGTACGGGACTCACCGACCCGTACGAGCAGTACTTC. Looking up the rest from reference TRBV19 and TRBJ2-7 gives the full variable domain: DGGITQSPKYLFRKEGQNVTLSCEQNLNHDAMYWYRQDPGQGLRLIYYSQIVNDFQKGDIAEGYSVSREKKESFPLTVTSAQKNPTAFYLCASSTGLTDPYEQYFGPGTRLTVT.

J is TRBJ2-1 and V is TRBV11-3; D is possibly TRBD2 (5 bases). This CDR3 comprises 14 residues. From germline, CDR1 is SGHNT and CDR2 YENEEA. The V and J ends lost 5 bases and 7 bases respectively, with 15 bases between them. CDR3 loop: CASSQDLIRNEQFF. The CDR3 DNA sequence: TGTGCCAGCAGCCAGGACTTGATTAGGAATGAGCAGTTCTTC.

The rearrangement joins TRBV7-9 to TRBJ1-5; D remains unclear. Germline CDR1 reads SEHNR; CDR2 reads FQNEAQ (reference sequence). The V and J ends lost 5 bases and 7 bases respectively, with 18 bases between them. The CDR3 consists of 15 residues. Here the CDR3 reads CASSPDGPEGQPQHF. In DNA, the CDR3 is TGTGCCAGCAGCCCGGACGGGCCAGAGGGCCAGCCCCAGCATTTT. The full variable domain, with the rest looked up from reference TRBV7-9 and TRBJ1-5, is DTGVSQNPRHKITKRGQNVTFRCDPISEHNRLYWYRQTLGQGPEFLTYFQNEAQLEKSRLLSDRFSAERPKGSFSTLEIQRTEQGDSAMYLCASSPDGPEGQPQHFGDGTRLSIL.